This T cell receptor beta chain is drawn from a study of CD8 T cells in Susac syndrome. The RNA input was 0.5 to 1 ug, and it was reverse transcribed with random hexamers. It was immunoSEQ multiplex PCR that amplified TCR beta CDR3 across 54 Vbeta and 13 Jbeta. TCRdb ran MiXCR on the immunoSEQ multiplex PCR reads and lists one entry per CDR3 protein. The repertoire holds 120,000 to 150,000 distinct CDR3 sequences, approximately 94% seen once, with under 0.095% in the top ten. The clonotype was recovered from a human donor in good health. Sequencing was performed on CD4+ T cells from PBMCs.

The CDR3 DNA follows: TGTGCCACCAGCAGAGCGGGAGGGGGCACCGGGGAGCTGTTTTTT. Its protein product is CATSRAGGGTGELFF. This chain connects TRBV15 to TRBJ2-2, with 8 bases identical to TRBD2. CDR1 and CDR2 (germline): LNHNV, YYDKDF (reference sequence). J gave up 4 bases and V 1 base, and 2 bases lay outside the gene matches. CDR3 size: 15 residues.